The 30 T cell receptor beta chains below were found in one sample sequenced in a study of cytomegalovirus exposure and HLA in healthy donors (dated by TCRdb to 2016 to 2017). The receptor library was made with the immunoSEQ multiplex PCR assay. For the multiplex PCR, a mixture combining 60 forward primers for TCR Vbeta segments and 13 reverse primers for TCR Jbeta segments was used. TCRdb provides this immuneACCESS table in a form limited to in-frame rearrangements. Some clones are lacking; in checked studies, under half of them reflect an unresolved V gene, and why the rest are absent is not known. The sample includes some 160,000 clones, with less than 90% observed a single time. The ten largest clones take up almost 2.5% of the sample. Sequencing was performed on PBMCs. These TCRs come from a boy aged 2 to 9 in good health and CMV-seronegative.

The gene calls are TRBV6-6 and TRBJ2-7; 8 bases fit TRBD1. In germline, CDR1 is MNHNY, CDR2 SVGAGI (reference sequence). The length of the CDR3 is 15 residues. J lost 3 bases, V lost 4 bases, and 8 bases had no gene match. The CDR3: CASSSTGESYYEQYF. The DNA of the CDR3 is TGTGCCAGCAGTTCGACAGGGGAATCTTACTACGAGCAGTACTTC.

This clone has just one count. The chain combines TRBV18 with TRBJ2-5; D call uncertain. Trimming took off 5 bases at V and 5 bases at J, with 15 bases between the two ends. Germline V gene sequence: CDR1 KGHSH, CDR2 LQKENI. CDR3 size: 14 residues. The CDR3 sequence: CASSGQKNVETQYF. Written as DNA, the CDR3 is TGTGCCAGCTCAGGCCAGAAGAATGTGGAGACCCAGTACTTC.

V and J are TRBV6-1 and TRBJ2-7; D is ambiguous. With 4 bases removed from V and 4 bases from J, the gap between germline ends came to 11 bases. Germline V lookup: CDR1 MNHNS, CDR2 SASEGT. The CDR3 extends over 13 amino acids. The CDR3 DNA reads TGTGCCAGCAGTGTGACGGCTAGATACGAGCAGTACTTC. It encodes CASSVTARYEQYF.

The V gene is TRBV5-4, the J gene TRBJ1-1; D gene ambiguous. The CDR3 spans 13 residues. V was trimmed by 3 bases and J by 1 base, leaving 7 bases between them. Germline CDR1 SGHNT, CDR2 YYREEE (reference sequence). The CDR3 sequence is CASSWETNTEAFF. DNA for the CDR3: TGTGCCAGCAGCTGGGAGACGAACACTGAAGCTTTCTTT.

The gene calls are TRBV2 and TRBJ2-1; 11 nucleotides align to TRBD2. Trimming cost V 3 bases and J 7 bases; bases outside gene matches: 5. The CDR3 has 15 residues. Germline loops: CDR1 SNHLY, CDR2 FYNNEI. The CDR3 DNA sequence: TGTGCCAGCAGTGATTTGACTAGCGGGATAAATGAGCAGTTCTTC. The encoded protein is CASSDLTSGINEQFF.

This chain joins TRBV6-5 and TRBJ1-2, with 9 nucleotides matching TRBD1. CDR3 length: 14 amino acids. CDR1 is MNHEY and CDR2 is SVGAGI in the germline V gene. V trimming: 1 base; J trimming: 8 bases; junction bases outside the gene matches: 5. Written as DNA, the CDR3 is TGTGCCAGCAGTTACTGGGACAGGGAGGAGGGCTACACCTTC. Translated, it gives CASSYWDREEGYTF.

The chain recombines TRBV27 with TRBJ1-1; D uncertain. Trimming removed 8 bases at V and 5 bases at J, with 12 bases between. Germline loops: CDR1 MNHEY, CDR2 SMNVEV (reference sequence). The CDR3 has 12 residues. For the CDR3, the DNA is TGTGCCAGCGGGCGAGGGCCTACTGAAGCTTTCTTT. Its protein product is CASGRGPTEAFF.

The chain combines TRBV7-3 with TRBJ2-5, with 7 bases matching TRBD2. The CDR3 is made up of 15 amino acids. V was pared by 4 bases and J by 3 bases, with 8 bases of the junction left unmatched. In germline, CDR1 is SGHTA, CDR2 FQGTGA. This CDR3 reads CASSSGLGVEETQYF. In nucleotides, the CDR3 is TGTGCCAGCAGCTCCGGACTAGGCGTGGAAGAGACCCAGTACTTC.

This clone was recorded only once. The chain carries TRBV9 and TRBJ2-3; tentative D call: TRBD2 (6 bases). The CDR3 totals 16 residues. Germline lookup yields CDR1 SGDLS and CDR2 YYNGEE. Deletions cut 0 bases from V and 2 bases from J, with 13 bases between. CDR3 DNA sequence: TGTGCCAGCAGCGTAGGGGTAGCGGCAATCACAGATACGCAGTATTTT. This codes for CASSVGVAAITDTQYF. The full variable domain, with the rest looked up from reference TRBV9 and TRBJ2-3, is DSGVTQTPKHLITATGQRVTLRCSPRSGDLSVYWYQQSLDQGLQFLIQYYNGEERAKGNILERFSAQQFPDLHSELNLSSLELGDSALYFCASSVGVAAITDTQYFGPGTRLTVL.

This clone was found once. The chain has TRBV2 and TRBJ1-4; TRBD1 is a possible D gene (5 bases). CDR1 and CDR2 from the germline V gene are SNHLY and FYNNEI. Trimming took off 5 bases at V and 8 bases at J, with 15 bases between the two ends. This CDR3 region has 14 residues. CDR3 amino acids: CASSWEGWREKLFF. The CDR3 DNA follows: TGTGCCAGCAGTTGGGAGGGGTGGAGGGAAAAACTGTTTTTT.

The V gene is TRBV5-5, the J gene TRBJ2-3; the D gene is possibly TRBD1 (6 bases). The CDR3 is made up of 14 amino acids. V lost 4 bases to trimming and J lost 6 bases, with 15 bases between them. Looked up from germline, CDR1 is SGHKS and CDR2 is YYEKEE (reference sequence). DNA for the CDR3: TGTGCCAGCAGCCTAGGGGGAACGGGGGATACGCAGTATTTT. Its protein product is CASSLGGTGDTQYF.

This chain connects TRBV19 to TRBJ2-1; 8 nucleotides match TRBD2. With 5 bases clipped from V and 2 bases from J, the junction kept 11 bases outside the gene matches. In germline, CDR1 is LNHDA, CDR2 SQIVND (reference sequence). The CDR3 totals 17 residues. The CDR3 sequence is CASSETDSGTPYNEQFF. For the CDR3, the DNA is TGTGCCAGTAGTGAAACCGATAGCGGGACGCCCTACAATGAGCAGTTCTTC.

This chain links TRBV9 with TRBJ1-4; no clear D. The CDR3 covers 15 residues. V lost 0 bases, J lost 5 bases, and 11 bases lay in between. Germline V CDR1 and CDR2: SGDLS, YYNGEE. CDR3 region: CASSVDTEPNEKLFF. CDR3 bases: TGTGCCAGCAGCGTAGACACAGAGCCGAATGAAAAACTGTTTTTT. Looking up the rest from reference TRBV9 and TRBJ1-4 gives the full variable domain: DSGVTQTPKHLITATGQRVTLRCSPRSGDLSVYWYQQSLDQGLQFLIQYYNGEERAKGNILERFSAQQFPDLHSELNLSSLELGDSALYFCASSVDTEPNEKLFFGSGTQLSVL.

The chain uses TRBV27 and TRBJ1-5; 9 bases map to TRBD1. The CDR3 has 16 amino acids. Per germline, CDR1 MNHEY and CDR2 SMNVEV (reference sequence). V was pared by 5 bases and J by 6 bases, with 11 bases of the junction left unmatched. The CDR3 sequence is CASSPKTGGLVQPQHF. The CDR3 DNA sequence: TGTGCCAGCAGTCCCAAGACAGGGGGATTGGTTCAGCCCCAGCATTTT.

The chain links TRBV19 to TRBJ2-1; D is possibly TRBD2 (6 bases). Germline CDR1 is LNHDA and CDR2 is SQIVND (reference sequence). CDR3 size: 12 residues. Trimming stripped 7 bases from V and 10 bases from J, with 14 bases between. This CDR3 reads CASKGIGREQFF. DNA for the CDR3: TGTGCCAGTAAGGGGATTGGGAGGGAGCAGTTCTTC.

Written as DNA, the CDR3 is TGTGCCAGCAGCTTTCCAGGGGATACGCAGTATTTT. Its protein product is CASSFPGDTQYF. V and J are TRBV7-2 and TRBJ2-3; a possible D gene is TRBD1 (5 bases). The CDR3 consists of 12 residues. Germline CDR1 reads SGHTA; CDR2 reads FQGNSA. Trimming left V 3 bases short and J 6 bases short, with 7 bases between.

The rearrangement joins TRBV7-2 to TRBJ2-7; no clear D gene. The germline gives CDR1 SGHTA, CDR2 FQGNSA. Trimming cost V 1 base and J 0 bases, with 13 bases left between them. The CDR3 contains 16 residues. The CDR3 reads CASSLGPAVSSYEQYF. DNA of the CDR3: TGTGCCAGCAGCTTAGGGCCTGCGGTAAGCTCCTACGAGCAGTACTTC. The full variable domain, in which reference TRBV7-2 and TRBJ2-7 provide the parts outside the CDR3, is GAGVSQSPSNKVTEKGKDVELRCDPISGHTALYWYRQSLGQGLEFLIYFQGNSAPDKSGLPSDRFSAERTGGSVSTLTIQRTQQEDSAVYLCASSLGPAVSSYEQYFGPGTRLTVT.

The count of this clone is one. The chain recombines TRBV7-2 with TRBJ1-1; 12 positions match TRBD1. Per germline, CDR1 SGHTA and CDR2 FQGNSA. With 6 bases clipped from V and 0 bases from J, the junction kept 11 bases outside the gene matches. This CDR3 is built from 18 residues. The CDR3 DNA reads as TGTGCCAGCAGGTTTTCCGGGACAGGGGGCGCAGTGAACACTGAAGCTTTCTTT. Protein: CASRFSGTGGAVNTEAFF.

This chain links TRBV6-1 with TRBJ1-2; TRBD1 matches at 7 bases. V gave up 6 bases and J gave up 4 bases; unmatched junction bases: 8. Germline V gene data show CDR1 as MNHNS and CDR2 as SASEGT. The CDR3 has 14 residues. The CDR3 sequence is CASRARGQIYGYTF. DNA of the CDR3: TGTGCCAGCAGGGCAAGGGGGCAGATCTATGGCTACACCTTC.

The chain is built from TRBV5-1 and TRBJ2-3; D perhaps matches TRBD2 (6 bases). Trimming cost V 0 bases and J 2 bases, with 10 bases left between them. This CDR3 comprises 15 residues. Per germline, CDR1 SGHRS and CDR2 YFSETQ. CDR3 coding DNA: TGCGCCAGCAGCTTGGATAGCGGACACACAGATACGCAGTATTTT. Amino acids: CASSLDSGHTDTQYF.

V usage is TRBV6-4 and J usage is TRBJ1-2; the D is unclear. Trimming removed 2 bases from V and 4 bases from J, with 5 bases in between. The germline V gene encodes CDR1 MRHNA and CDR2 SNTAGT. This CDR3 has 12 residues. CDR3 bases: TGTGCCAGCAGTGACCCAGGCTATGGCTACACCTTC. Residues: CASSDPGYGYTF.

The chain combines TRBV6-6 with TRBJ2-7; 12 bases line up with TRBD1. This CDR3 has 16 residues. V shed 5 bases, J shed 4 bases, and the junction held 9 bases outside the gene matches. The V gene's germline CDR1 is MNHNY and CDR2 SVGAGI (reference sequence). This CDR3 is CASSHTPGQGAYEQYF. DNA for the CDR3: TGTGCCAGCAGTCACACGCCGGGACAGGGGGCTTACGAGCAGTACTTC.

The chain uses TRBV9 and TRBJ1-5; tentative D call: TRBD1 (5 bases). The germline CDR1 and CDR2 sequences are SGDLS and YYNGEE. The CDR3 contains 17 residues. Trimming shortened V by 3 bases and J by 2 bases, and 18 bases separated the two germline ends. The CDR3 loop reads CASSAYPTVDRNQPQHF. The CDR3 bases are TGTGCCAGCAGCGCCTACCCGACAGTAGACCGCAATCAGCCCCAGCATTTT.

This chain joins TRBV7-3 and TRBJ2-3; 8 bases align to TRBD2. Looked up from germline, CDR1 is SGHTA and CDR2 is FQGTGA. The CDR3 is made up of 15 amino acids. J lost 8 bases, V lost 5 bases, and 12 bases had no gene match. The CDR3 reads CASSLQGSSGLTQYF. CDR3 coding DNA: TGTGCCAGCAGCCTCCAAGGATCTAGCGGGCTTACGCAGTATTTT.

This chain connects TRBV11-2 to TRBJ2-5; the D gene is possibly TRBD1 (6 bases). V lost 0 bases, J lost 7 bases, and 18 bases lay in between. The CDR3 length is 16 residues. CDR1 is SGHAT, CDR2 FQNNGV, per germline. CDR3 DNA: TGTGCCAGCAGCTTAGATTCCGTGCCACAGGGTGGGACCCAGTACTTC. Its protein product is CASSLDSVPQGGTQYF.

This sequence joins TRBV27 and TRBJ2-1; D not certain. Germline V CDR1 and CDR2: MNHEY, SMNVEV (reference sequence). There are 12 residues in the CDR3. Trimming pared 5 bases from V and 5 bases from J, leaving 7 bases between. The CDR3 coding sequence is TGTGCCAGCAGTGGCAAGAACAATGAGCAGTTCTTC. This encodes CASSGKNNEQFF.

The rearrangement uses TRBV25-1 and TRBJ2-7; 8 nucleotides agree with TRBD1. The V and J ends lost 2 bases and 0 bases, in that order; junction bases with no gene match: 6. The CDR3 extends over 16 amino acids. Germline CDR1 reads MGHDK; CDR2 reads SYGVNS. CDR3 sequence reads: CASSEVGTGGSYEQYF. DNA for the CDR3: TGTGCCAGCAGTGAAGTCGGTACAGGGGGCTCCTACGAGCAGTACTTC.

The chain uses TRBV7-2 and TRBJ2-7; 8 nucleotides agree with TRBD1. The CDR3 totals 16 residues. With V trimmed by 1 base and J by 2 bases, 7 bases remained unmatched. Germline V gene lookup returns CDR1 SGHTA and CDR2 FQGNSA. The DNA for the CDR3 is TGTGCCAGCAGCTTAGACGGACAGGGCATAACCTACGAGCAGTACTTC. This translates into CASSLDGQGITYEQYF.

The rearrangement uses TRBV7-3 and TRBJ1-1; maybe TRBD1 (6 bases). The V end lost 2 bases, the J end lost 1 base, and 17 bases lay between the germline ends. The CDR3 has 17 amino acids. The germline CDR1 and CDR2 sequences are SGHTA and FQGTGA. The CDR3 region has the DNA TGTGCCAGCAGCTTATCTTCAGGGGCCGGCGGGAACACTGAAGCTTTCTTT. This sequence encodes CASSLSSGAGGNTEAFF.

This chain links TRBV28 with TRBJ2-3; perhaps TRBD2 as D (6 bases). Per germline, CDR1 MDHEN and CDR2 SYDVKM. This CDR3 region has 15 residues. V lost 3 bases, J lost 1 base, and 11 bases lay in between. The chain's CDR3 is CASSFGGTRTDTQYF. The CDR3 nucleotides are TGTGCCAGCAGTTTCGGCGGGACCCGCACAGATACGCAGTATTTT.